The 10 T cell receptor beta chains presented below share a single source sample, sequenced in a study (dated by TCRdb to the mid-2010s). The library was prepared using 5' RACE. Instrument on record: Illumina MiSeq. TCRdb ran its own pipeline on the public reads, namely fastp trimming at Q25 and MiXCR clone calling, and kept in-frame beta chains. Records with the same CDR3 protein are collapsed into one entry carrying the most frequent genes and DNA. The sample table records tens of thousands of distinct CDR3 sequences; about 28% of these occur just once. The top ten clones comprise around 1.9% of the sample. Sequencing used naive CD4+ T cells sorted from blood. The cell subset or site label of this sample denotes: naive CD4+ T cells, CD4+CD45RA+CD25-. The receptors shown here come from a female donor with breast cancer.

The chain combines TRBV7-2 with TRBJ1-2; TRBD1 aligns across 11 bases. Germline values: CDR1 SGHTA, CDR2 FQGNSA. J was trimmed by 6 bases and V by 5 bases; bases with no gene match: 8. The CDR3 sequence is 15 residues long. The CDR3 here is CASSTRTGGSNGYTF. CDR3 coding DNA: TGTGCCAGCAGCACCCGGACAGGGGGCAGTAATGGCTACACCTTC.

The chain recombines TRBV7-2 with TRBJ1-2, with 7 bases matching TRBD1. Germline trimming cut 5 bases from V and 7 bases from J; bases unmatched to any gene: 7. The CDR3 has 13 residues. CDR1 is SGHTA and CDR2 is FQGNSA in the germline V gene. This CDR3 reads CASSPNAGGGYTF. CDR3 bases: TGTGCCAGCAGCCCGAATGCAGGGGGTGGCTACACCTTC.

CDR3 bases: TGTGCCAGCTCACCCCCCTACAGGGGGGGTGGCTACACCTTC. It specifies CASSPPYRGGGYTF. The chain links TRBV18 to TRBJ1-2; 8 bases line up with TRBD1. V shed 3 bases, J shed 7 bases, and the junction held 7 bases outside the gene matches. The CDR3 extends over 14 amino acids. Germline CDR1 is KGHSH and CDR2 is LQKENI.

This clonotype was seen ten or more times. The chain joins TRBV9 to TRBJ1-1; D is unclear. The germline gives CDR1 SGDLS, CDR2 YYNGEE. V dropped 0 bases and J dropped 0 bases, with 3 bases sitting between them. CDR3 length equals 13 residues. The CDR3 region is CASSVAVNTEAFF. In nucleotides, the CDR3 is TGTGCCAGCAGCGTAGCAGTGAACACTGAAGCTTTCTTT.

With respect to this clonotype: This may be a read error: a much more frequent sequence differs by one nucleotide. The CDR3 carries no conserved terminal phenylalanine or tryptophan, so it likely arises from a read error. This chain links TRBV20-1 with TRBJ2-3, with 7 bases aligning to TRBD2. The germline CDR1 and CDR2 sequences are DFQATT and SNEGSKA (reference sequence). V dropped 8 bases and J dropped 0; count of bases not matched to a gene: 5. This CDR3 region has 13 residues. The CDR3 loop is CSTLATSTDTQYS. DNA of the CDR3: TGCAGTACACTAGCGACTAGCACAGATACGCAGTATTCT.

The chain uses TRBV7-2 and TRBJ1-1; TRBD1 matches 9 bases. With 3 bases clipped from V and 2 bases from J, the junction kept 4 bases outside the gene matches. The CDR3 is 15 amino acids. Germline loops: CDR1 SGHTA, CDR2 FQGNSA. The CDR3 is CASSLTGGQNTEAFF. Here the CDR3 DNA reads TGTGCCAGCAGCTTGACAGGGGGTCAAAACACTGAAGCTTTCTTT.

In its sample, this clonotype was seen many times. V gene TRBV12-3 or TRBV12-4 combines with J gene TRBJ2-1; no clear D gene. Trimming left V 7 bases short and J 1 base short, with 17 bases between. The CDR3 is 16 residues long. Here the CDR3 reads CASIPMTHPSYNEQFF. Written as DNA, the CDR3 is TGTGCCAGCATACCAATGACTCACCCATCCTACAATGAGCAGTTCTTC.

This clonotype came up many times. The chain links TRBV7-2 to TRBJ2-2; 12 bases agree with TRBD2. The CDR3 totals 17 residues. Per the germline V gene, CDR1 is SGHTA and CDR2 is FQGNSA. J lost 4 bases, V lost 1 base, and 4 bases had no gene match. This chain's CDR3 is CASSLVLAGGPTGELFF. For the CDR3, the DNA is TGTGCCAGCAGCTTAGTCCTAGCGGGGGGGCCCACCGGGGAGCTGTTTTTT. Full variable domain (remainder filled in from reference TRBV7-2 and TRBJ2-2): GAGVSQSPSNKVTEKGKDVELRCDPISGHTALYWYRQSLGQGLEFLIYFQGNSAPDKSGLPSDRFSAERTGGSVSTLTIQRTQQEDSAVYLCASSLVLAGGPTGELFFGEGSRLTVL.

V gene TRBV5-1 combines with J gene TRBJ2-1; 8 bases agree with TRBD1. Germline V CDR1 and CDR2: SGHRS, YFSETQ. V lost 5 bases to trimming and J lost 1 base; unmatched junction nucleotides: 5. The CDR3 is 15 residues long. The CDR3 nucleotides read TGCGCCAGCAGTTCAGGGGGCGCGTCCTACAATGAGCAGTTCTTC. As protein: CASSSGGASYNEQFF.

This clonotype showed up just a few times. The chain recombines TRBV7-8 with TRBJ1-2; 7 nucleotides agree with TRBD1. Germline CDR1 and CDR2: SGHVS and FQNEAQ. Trimming cost V 6 bases and J 2 bases; bases outside gene matches: 12. The CDR3 contains 16 residues. The CDR3 protein is CASSLKPTGENYGYTF. The CDR3 DNA reads TGTGCCAGCAGTCTCAAACCTACAGGGGAAAACTATGGCTACACCTTC.